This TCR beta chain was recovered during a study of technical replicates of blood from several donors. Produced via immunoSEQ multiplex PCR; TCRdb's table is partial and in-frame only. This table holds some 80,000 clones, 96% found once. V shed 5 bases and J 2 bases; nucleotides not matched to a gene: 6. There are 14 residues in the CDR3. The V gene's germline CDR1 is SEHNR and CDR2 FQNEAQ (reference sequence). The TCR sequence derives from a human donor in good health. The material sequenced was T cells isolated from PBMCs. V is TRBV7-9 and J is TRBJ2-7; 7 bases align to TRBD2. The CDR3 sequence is CASSVPSGPYEQYF. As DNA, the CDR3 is TGTGCCAGCAGCGTCCCTAGCGGCCCCTACGAGCAGTACTTC. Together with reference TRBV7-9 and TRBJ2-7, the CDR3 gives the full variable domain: DTGVSQNPRHKITKRGQNVTFRCDPISEHNRLYWYRQTLGQGPEFLTYFQNEAQLEKSRLLSDRFSAERPKGSFSTLEIQRTEQGDSAMYLCASSVPSGPYEQYFGPGTRLTVT.